Listed here are 13 T cell receptor beta chains from one sample, sequenced in a study of blood T cell repertoires in COVID-19. Only in-frame clones appear in the TCRdb table, and some are missing; sequencing was by immunoSEQ multiplex PCR. This sample has roughly 200,000 clones; about four fifths occur once, and the top ten carry approximately 5.9%. The sample was peripheral blood. Every receptor here comes from a woman aged 40 to 49 with COVID-19, enrolled during active disease.

The V gene is TRBV4-2, the J gene TRBJ2-7, with 10 positions matching TRBD2. The CDR3 covers 14 residues. Trimming at V came to 6 bases and at J to 6 bases, leaving 8 bases not matched to a gene. The germline CDR1 and CDR2 sequences are LGHNA and YNFKEQ. CDR3 nucleotides: TGTGCCAGCAGGGCACACGGGACTAGCGCCGAGCAGTACTTC. This translates into CASRAHGTSAEQYF.

The rearrangement uses TRBV2 and TRBJ2-3; 7 bases are shared with TRBD1. Trimming cost V 5 bases and J 0 bases; bases outside gene matches: 2. Germline CDR1 reads SNHLY; CDR2 reads FYNNEI. The CDR3 spans 14 residues. The CDR3 protein is CASSRDSSTDTQYF. CDR3 DNA: TGTGCCAGCAGTCGGGACAGTAGCACAGATACGCAGTATTTT.

The gene calls are TRBV18 and TRBJ2-7, with D tentatively TRBD2 (7 bases). CDR1 is KGHSH and CDR2 is LQKENI in the germline V gene. The CDR3 is 13 amino acids. The V end was cut by 2 bases, the J end by 5 bases, with 10 bases between. CDR3 bases: TGTGCCAGCTCACCATGGGGGGGCCACGAGCAGTACTTC. It encodes CASSPWGGHEQYF.

Comment on this clone: Other nucleotide sequences from this sample produce the same CDR3. The chain is built from TRBV5-1 and TRBJ2-5; 10 positions match TRBD1. The CDR3 covers 14 residues. The germline gives CDR1 SGHRS, CDR2 YFSETQ. V lost 3 bases, J lost 3 bases, and 2 bases stayed unmatched. The CDR3 here is CASSSGTGEETQYF. CDR3 DNA: TGCGCCAGCAGCTCGGGGACAGGGGAAGAGACCCAGTACTTC.

V is TRBV2 and J is TRBJ2-5, with 8 bases identical to TRBD2. CDR3 length: 15 amino acids. Germline V gene sequence: CDR1 SNHLY, CDR2 FYNNEI. With V trimmed by 6 bases and J by 2 bases, 8 bases remained unmatched. The DNA of the CDR3 is TGTGCCAGCAGCTTGGCTAGCGGGTTTCAAGAGACCCAGTACTTC. Protein: CASSLASGFQETQYF.

This clone turned up a few times. The chain uses TRBV5-6 and TRBJ2-2; 8 positions agree with TRBD1. This CDR3 has 16 residues. The germline V gene has CDR1 SGHDT and CDR2 YYEEEE. V shed 2 bases and J 3 bases; nucleotides not matched to a gene: 6. The CDR3 region has the DNA TGTGCCAGCAGCTTCTGGACAGGGTTACACACCGGGGAGCTGTTTTTT. This encodes CASSFWTGLHTGELFF.

J is TRBJ1-5 and V is TRBV9; TRBD1 matches at 8 bases. CDR1 SGDLS and CDR2 YYNGEE come from the germline V gene. The V and J ends lost 0 bases and 4 bases, in that order; junction bases with no gene match: 3. The CDR3 contains 15 residues. CDR3 residues: CASSVDWTGNQPQHF. As DNA, the CDR3 is TGTGCCAGCAGCGTAGATTGGACAGGGAATCAGCCCCAGCATTTT. The whole variable domain, remainder taken from reference TRBV9 and TRBJ1-5, is DSGVTQTPKHLITATGQRVTLRCSPRSGDLSVYWYQQSLDQGLQFLIQYYNGEERAKGNILERFSAQQFPDLHSELNLSSLELGDSALYFCASSVDWTGNQPQHFGDGTRLSIL.

The gene calls are TRBV7-2 and TRBJ2-1; 7 bases are a match to TRBD2. The J segment lost 1 base and the V segment lost 6 bases, leaving 6 bases of the junction unmatched. CDR1 and CDR2 (germline): SGHTA, FQGNSA. The CDR3 is 15 amino acids. The CDR3 here is CASSSSGPSYNEQFF. The CDR3 DNA is TGTGCCAGCAGTTCTAGCGGTCCTTCCTACAATGAGCAGTTCTTC.

The chain combines TRBV6-5 with TRBJ2-5, with D perhaps TRBD2 (7 bases). CDR1 is MNHEY, CDR2 SVGAGI, per germline. This CDR3 contains 14 residues. V lost 0 bases and J lost 4, with 9 bases in between. The CDR3 loop reads CASSYSGGAETQYF. The CDR3 nucleotides are TGTGCCAGCAGTTACTCTGGGGGGGCAGAGACCCAGTACTTC.

This clone appeared once. The chain recombines TRBV19 with TRBJ1-5, with TRBD1 matching over 7 bases. The V segment lost 7 bases and the J segment 5 bases; nucleotides outside the gene matches: 14. The CDR3 contains 16 residues. Germline V lookup: CDR1 LNHDA, CDR2 SQIVND (reference sequence). Here the CDR3 reads CASTEKGGQVYQPQHF. As DNA, the CDR3 is TGTGCCAGTACAGAGAAAGGCGGACAGGTGTATCAGCCCCAGCATTTT.

This clone was counted ten times or more. V usage is TRBV9 and J usage is TRBJ2-3; the match to TRBD2 covers 7 bases. The V gene's germline CDR1 is SGDLS and CDR2 YYNGEE. CDR3 length equals 15 residues. Trimming cost V 1 base and J 5 bases; bases outside gene matches: 7. For the CDR3, the DNA is TGTGCCAGCAGCGTATTGTGGGGGGGAGAAGATACGCAGTATTTT. This gives the protein CASSVLWGGEDTQYF.

The chain has TRBV25-1 and TRBJ2-4; 13 bases line up with TRBD2. The junction had 10 bases not matched to a gene; V was cut back by 1 base and J by 7 bases. Germline lookup yields CDR1 MGHDK and CDR2 SYGVNS. The CDR3 is 18 residues long. CDR3: CASSELGLAGAPRNIQYF. CDR3 coding DNA: TGTGCCAGCAGTGAATTAGGACTAGCGGGAGCCCCGCGTAACATTCAGTACTTC.

J is TRBJ2-1 and V is TRBV6-5; 9 nucleotides align to TRBD2. The CDR3 length is 16 residues. Germline V CDR1 and CDR2: MNHEY, SVGAGI. V was pared by 2 bases and J by 3 bases, with 5 bases of the junction left unmatched. CDR3 nucleotides: TGTGCCAGCAGTTACACCGGGACTAGCCTCTACAATGAGCAGTTCTTC. Its protein product is CASSYTGTSLYNEQFF.